The rows below give T cell receptor beta chains drawn from one sample of a study of OX40 agonist ivuxolimab in advanced cancers. Assay: immunoSEQ multiplex PCR; the TCRdb copy retains only in-frame clones and omits some. This repertoire shows about 46,000 clones, around 90% found once; its top ten account for over 50%. The specimen comprised CD4+ or CD8+ T cells sorted from blood, sampled in a trial of the OX40 agonist ivuxolimab. The origin of the receptors is an adult with an advanced solid tumor such as melanoma, head and neck, liver or kidney cancer. CDR3s include the opening cysteine and the closing phenylalanine or tryptophan. A D gene is named only where the DNA matches it firmly. Expanded clones are given a class, and other clones once, few, many or no size at all.

j_gene: TRBJ2-3
v_gene: TRBV6-1
abundance: .
d_gene: .
CDR3nt: TGTGCCAGCAGTGAGGCAGGATTAACAGATACGCAGTATTTT
CDR3aa: CASSEAGLTDTQYF

j_gene: TRBJ2-7
v_gene: TRBV2
abundance: .
d_gene: .
CDR3nt: TGTGCCAGCAGTTCCTACGAGCAGTACTTC
CDR3aa: CASSSYEQYF

j_gene: TRBJ2-3
v_gene: TRBV6-8
abundance: once
d_gene: .
CDR3nt: TGTGCCAGCAGTTACTCGGACACCGCGTCGGATACGCAGTATTTT
CDR3aa: CASSYSDTASDTQYF

j_gene: TRBJ2-1
v_gene: TRBV5-1
abundance: .
d_gene: TRBD2
CDR3nt: TGCGCCAGCAGCCGAGGACTAGCGAGATCCCTCGATGAGCAGTTCTTC
CDR3aa: CASSRGLARSLDEQFF

j_gene: TRBJ2-2
v_gene: TRBV28
abundance: .
d_gene: TRBD2
CDR3nt: TGTGCCAGCACCTTAGCGGGGAGCACCGGGGAGCTGTTTTTT
CDR3aa: CASTLAGSTGELFF

j_gene: TRBJ2-3
v_gene: TRBV5-1
abundance: once
d_gene: .
CDR3nt: TGCGCCAGCAGCTTGGTTCGACAGCCTAGCACAGATACGCAGTATTTT
CDR3aa: CASSLVRQPSTDTQYF

j_gene: TRBJ2-1
v_gene: TRBV7-2
abundance: .
d_gene: .
CDR3nt: TGTGCCAGCAGCTTAAGCGACCGGAGGAACAATGAGCAGTTCTTC
CDR3aa: CASSLSDRRNNEQFF

j_gene: TRBJ2-5
v_gene: TRBV5-1
abundance: .
d_gene: .
CDR3nt: TGCGCCAGCAGATCGGGCGGGGAGACCCAGTACTTC
CDR3aa: CASRSGGETQYF

j_gene: TRBJ2-5
v_gene: TRBV14
abundance: once
d_gene: .
CDR3nt: TGTGCCAGCAGCCCTGGTTACGGGAGAGGGAGGATCGAAGAGACCCAGTACTTC
CDR3aa: CASSPGYGRGRIEETQYF

j_gene: TRBJ1-5
v_gene: TRBV4-1
abundance: .
d_gene: .
CDR3nt: TGCGCCAGCAGCTCAGGGGAGGTGGGCAATCAGCCCCAGCATTTT
CDR3aa: CASSSGEVGNQPQHF

j_gene: TRBJ2-2
v_gene: TRBV6-5
abundance: .
d_gene: TRBD2
CDR3nt: TGTGCCAGCAGTTCTACTAGCGGGCGGAACACCGGGGAGCTGTTTTTT
CDR3aa: CASSSTSGRNTGELFF

j_gene: TRBJ2-7
v_gene: TRBV4-3
abundance: once
d_gene: TRBD2
CDR3nt: TGCGCCAGCAGCCAAGATTGGGAAGCGGGGGGGCCCTACGAGCAGTACTTC
CDR3aa: CASSQDWEAGGPYEQYF

j_gene: TRBJ2-7
v_gene: TRBV29-1
abundance: .
d_gene: .
CDR3nt: TGCAGCGTCCGACAGGCAAGCTCCTACGAGCAGTACTTC
CDR3aa: CSVRQASSYEQYF

j_gene: TRBJ2-5
v_gene: TRBV10-2
abundance: .
d_gene: .
CDR3nt: TGCGCCAGCAGTGAGTCGGCAGTCCAAGAGACCCAGTACTTC
CDR3aa: CASSESAVQETQYF

j_gene: TRBJ2-7
v_gene: TRBV6-1
abundance: .
d_gene: TRBD2
CDR3nt: TGTGCCAGCAGTCTTGCCGGACTAGCGGGAGTCGAGCAGTACTTC
CDR3aa: CASSLAGLAGVEQYF

j_gene: TRBJ2-1
v_gene: TRBV28
abundance: .
d_gene: TRBD1
CDR3nt: TGTGCCAGCAGTTTAGGGACAGCGTACAATGAGCAGTTCTTC
CDR3aa: CASSLGTAYNEQFF

j_gene: TRBJ1-5
v_gene: TRBV5-6
abundance: .
d_gene: TRBD1
CDR3nt: TGTGCCAGCAGCCGAAGGACTACCAGGGGGGAGAATCAGCCCCAGCATTTT
CDR3aa: CASSRRTTRGENQPQHF

j_gene: TRBJ2-5
v_gene: TRBV5-4
abundance: .
d_gene: .
CDR3nt: TGTGCCAGCAGCTTGGACAGGCAAGAGACCCAGTACTTC
CDR3aa: CASSLDRQETQYF

j_gene: TRBJ2-7
v_gene: TRBV11-3
abundance: .
d_gene: .
CDR3nt: TGTGCCAGCAGCTTGGACAGAAGCTCCTACGAGCAGTACTTC
CDR3aa: CASSLDRSSYEQYF

j_gene: TRBJ2-5
v_gene: TRBV28
abundance: .
d_gene: .
CDR3nt: TGTGCCAGCAGTTCCGGACAGCAAGAGACCCAGTACTTC
CDR3aa: CASSSGQQETQYF

j_gene: TRBJ2-7
v_gene: TRBV5-1
abundance: .
d_gene: TRBD1
CDR3nt: TGCGCCAGCAGCGACCGGGACAGCCATTACGAGCAGTACTTC
CDR3aa: CASSDRDSHYEQYF

j_gene: TRBJ1-2
v_gene: TRBV7-9
abundance: .
d_gene: .
CDR3nt: TGTGCCAGCAGCTCTCCGGGACTTTCTTCCTATGGCTACACCTTC
CDR3aa: CASSSPGLSSYGYTF

j_gene: TRBJ1-1
v_gene: TRBV14
abundance: .
d_gene: .
CDR3nt: TGTGCCAGCAGCACCCCGGCCTCGTCGGTCAAAGCTTTCTTT
CDR3aa: CASSTPASSVKAFF

j_gene: TRBJ2-7
v_gene: TRBV11-3
abundance: .
d_gene: .
CDR3nt: TGTGCCAGCAGCTTAGTGGCGGTTACGGGGACTTCAGCAGGCTACGAGCAGTACTTC
CDR3aa: CASSLVAVTGTSAGYEQYF

j_gene: TRBJ1-1
v_gene: TRBV29-1
abundance: .
d_gene: .
CDR3nt: TGCAGCACCCGGGCAGGGCATAGCACTCAAGCTTTCTTT
CDR3aa: CSTRAGHSTQAFF

j_gene: TRBJ1-5
v_gene: TRBV27
abundance: .
d_gene: .
CDR3nt: TGTGCCAGCAGTTTGACGAGTACAGGCAATCAGCCCCAGCATTTT
CDR3aa: CASSLTSTGNQPQHF

j_gene: TRBJ2-5
v_gene: TRBV6-6
abundance: .
d_gene: .
CDR3nt: TGTGCCAGCAGGTCGTCAGGGAGAGGGAGCAAGGAGACCCAGTACTTC
CDR3aa: CASRSSGRGSKETQYF

j_gene: TRBJ2-5
v_gene: TRBV29-1
abundance: .
d_gene: TRBD1
CDR3nt: TGCAGCGTTGAAGGGGGACAGGGGACCCAGTACTTC
CDR3aa: CSVEGGQGTQYF

j_gene: TRBJ2-7
v_gene: TRBV11-2
abundance: once
d_gene: TRBD2
CDR3nt: TGTGCCAGCGGTAGCGGGAGGGCCGTCTCCTACGAGCAGTACTTC
CDR3aa: CASGSGRAVSYEQYF

j_gene: TRBJ1-1
v_gene: TRBV18
abundance: .
d_gene: .
CDR3nt: TGTGCCAGCTCCCTAGGTACAGGGAACACTGAAGCTTTCTTT
CDR3aa: CASSLGTGNTEAFF

j_gene: TRBJ2-4
v_gene: TRBV7-6
abundance: .
d_gene: .
CDR3nt: TGTGCCAGCAGCTTAGGGGAGCCCCCCAACATTCAGTACTTC
CDR3aa: CASSLGEPPNIQYF

j_gene: TRBJ2-7
v_gene: TRBV6-5
abundance: .
d_gene: TRBD1
CDR3nt: TGTGCCAGCAGCCCGGCCGTTCAGGGGGTTTACGAGCAGTACTTC
CDR3aa: CASSPAVQGVYEQYF

j_gene: TRBJ1-1
v_gene: TRBV11-3
abundance: .
d_gene: TRBD1
CDR3nt: TGTGCCAGCAGCCCTGACAGGGGAGGGTACACTGAAGCTTTCTTT
CDR3aa: CASSPDRGGYTEAFF

j_gene: TRBJ2-1
v_gene: TRBV10-2
abundance: .
d_gene: .
CDR3nt: TGCGCCAGCGGTGAGTCTAGCGTCCCCTACAATGAGCAGTTCTTC
CDR3aa: CASGESSVPYNEQFF

j_gene: TRBJ2-5
v_gene: TRBV14
abundance: .
d_gene: TRBD1
CDR3nt: TGTGCCAGCAGCCAAGAAGGTCAGGGGGCCAGGGAGACCCAGTACTTC
CDR3aa: CASSQEGQGARETQYF

j_gene: TRBJ1-2
v_gene: TRBV4-1
abundance: .
d_gene: .
CDR3nt: TGCGCCAGCAGCCAAGAAGCAGCCACTACTAACTATGGCTACACCTTC
CDR3aa: CASSQEAATTNYGYTF

j_gene: TRBJ2-7
v_gene: TRBV18
abundance: once
d_gene: .
CDR3nt: TGTGCCAGCTCACCTCCGACTGTCATCGGGGGCGAGCAGTACTTC
CDR3aa: CASSPPTVIGGEQYF

j_gene: TRBJ2-7
v_gene: TRBV4-1
abundance: once
d_gene: .
CDR3nt: TGCGCCAGCAGCCCCGCCCGGGGGCCCTCCTACGAGCAGTACTTC
CDR3aa: CASSPARGPSYEQYF

j_gene: TRBJ2-5
v_gene: TRBV7-6
abundance: .
d_gene: TRBD2
CDR3nt: TGTGCCAGCAGCTTATACGCGACTAGCGCCCCGGAGACCCAGTACTTC
CDR3aa: CASSLYATSAPETQYF

j_gene: TRBJ2-7
v_gene: TRBV10-3
abundance: .
d_gene: TRBD1
CDR3nt: TGTGCCACCGACGAGGACAGGGCCTACGAGCAGTACTTC
CDR3aa: CATDEDRAYEQYF

j_gene: TRBJ2-7
v_gene: TRBV28
abundance: .
d_gene: TRBD1
CDR3nt: TGTGCCAGCAGTTGGGGACAGGGGCTCTACGAGCAGTACTTC
CDR3aa: CASSWGQGLYEQYF

j_gene: TRBJ2-2
v_gene: TRBV6-7
abundance: .
d_gene: .
CDR3nt: TGTGCCAGCAGTACGAGGACGGAGAACACCGGGGAGCTGTTTTTT
CDR3aa: CASSTRTENTGELFF

j_gene: TRBJ1-1
v_gene: TRBV5-8
abundance: .
d_gene: .
CDR3nt: TGTGCCAGCAGCCCGGAACACCTATTGAGCACTGAAGCTTTCTTT
CDR3aa: CASSPEHLLSTEAFF

j_gene: TRBJ2-5
v_gene: TRBV7-2
abundance: .
d_gene: .
CDR3nt: TGTGCCAGCAGCTCCATTGGACAGTTAGCTAGCGAGACCCAGTACTTC
CDR3aa: CASSSIGQLASETQYF

j_gene: TRBJ2-7
v_gene: TRBV5-1
abundance: .
d_gene: TRBD1
CDR3nt: TGCGCCAGCAGCTTGATAGGGACAGGGGCCTACGAGCAGTACTTC
CDR3aa: CASSLIGTGAYEQYF

j_gene: TRBJ2-7
v_gene: TRBV10-3
abundance: .
d_gene: TRBD1
CDR3nt: TGTGCCATCAGTGAAACAGGGGGTTTCGAGCAGTACTTC
CDR3aa: CAISETGGFEQYF

j_gene: TRBJ2-1
v_gene: TRBV2
abundance: once
d_gene: .
CDR3nt: TGTGCCAGCAGTGAAGGACTGAACAATGAGCAGTTCTTC
CDR3aa: CASSEGLNNEQFF

j_gene: TRBJ2-1
v_gene: TRBV5-1
abundance: .
d_gene: TRBD1
CDR3nt: TGCGCCAGCAGCTGGACAGGGGCTGATGAGCAGTTCTTC
CDR3aa: CASSWTGADEQFF

j_gene: TRBJ1-1
v_gene: TRBV19
abundance: .
d_gene: .
CDR3nt: TGTGCCAGTAGTATAGGTACGCGGGGTTGGAGCACTGAAGCTTTCTTT
CDR3aa: CASSIGTRGWSTEAFF

j_gene: TRBJ2-7
v_gene: TRBV7-2
abundance: .
d_gene: .
CDR3nt: TGTGCCAGCAGCTTAATAAGGAATCCCTACGAGCAGTACTTC
CDR3aa: CASSLIRNPYEQYF

j_gene: TRBJ2-3
v_gene: TRBV11-3
abundance: .
d_gene: .
CDR3nt: TGTGCCAGCAGCTTAGGCGCGAAAGATACGCAGTATTTT
CDR3aa: CASSLGAKDTQYF

j_gene: TRBJ1-5
v_gene: TRBV27
abundance: .
d_gene: TRBD1
CDR3nt: TGTGCCAGCAGTTTGAACAGGGGTGGCAATCAGCCCCAGCATTTT
CDR3aa: CASSLNRGGNQPQHF

j_gene: TRBJ1-4
v_gene: TRBV13
abundance: .
d_gene: .
CDR3nt: TGTGCCAGCAGCTTTGACAGTAATGAAAAACTGTTTTTT
CDR3aa: CASSFDSNEKLFF

j_gene: TRBJ2-7
v_gene: TRBV19
abundance: .
d_gene: .
CDR3nt: TGTGCCAGCAGGCCGGTCGGAAGCTCCTACGAGCAGTACTTC
CDR3aa: CASRPVGSSYEQYF

j_gene: TRBJ1-4
v_gene: TRBV30
abundance: .
d_gene: .
CDR3nt: TGTGCCTGGAGTGTGGGTATACATGAAAAACTGTTTTTT
CDR3aa: CAWSVGIHEKLFF

j_gene: TRBJ1-2
v_gene: TRBV5-6
abundance: .
d_gene: .
CDR3nt: TGTGCCAGCAGCTTGGCCCAATCGGATGGCTACACCTTC
CDR3aa: CASSLAQSDGYTF

j_gene: TRBJ2-2
v_gene: TRBV5-1
abundance: .
d_gene: TRBD2
CDR3nt: TGCGCCAGCAGCCCGCCCTGGCTAGCGGGGAGCACCGGGGAGCTGTTTTTT
CDR3aa: CASSPPWLAGSTGELFF

j_gene: TRBJ1-2
v_gene: TRBV28
abundance: .
d_gene: TRBD1
CDR3nt: TGTGCCAGCGGGACAGGGGAGGCTGGCTACACCTTC
CDR3aa: CASGTGEAGYTF

j_gene: TRBJ2-3
v_gene: TRBV10-1
abundance: .
d_gene: TRBD2
CDR3nt: TGCGCCAGCAGTGAGACTAGGACTAGCAGGAGCACAGATACGCAGTATTTT
CDR3aa: CASSETRTSRSTDTQYF